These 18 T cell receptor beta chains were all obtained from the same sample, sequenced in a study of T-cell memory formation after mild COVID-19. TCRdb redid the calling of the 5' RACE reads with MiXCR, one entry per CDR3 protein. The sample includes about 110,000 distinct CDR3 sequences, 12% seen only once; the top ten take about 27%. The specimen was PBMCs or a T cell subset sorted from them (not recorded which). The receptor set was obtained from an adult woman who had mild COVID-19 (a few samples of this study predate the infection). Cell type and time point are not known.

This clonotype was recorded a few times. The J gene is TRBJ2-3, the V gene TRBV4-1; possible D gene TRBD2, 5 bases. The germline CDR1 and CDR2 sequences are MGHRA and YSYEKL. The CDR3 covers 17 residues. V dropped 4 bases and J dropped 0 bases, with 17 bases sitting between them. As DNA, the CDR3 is TGCGCCAGCAGCCCTAACGCGGAGGCTCTGAGCACAGATACGCAGTATTTT. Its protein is CASSPNAEALSTDTQYF.

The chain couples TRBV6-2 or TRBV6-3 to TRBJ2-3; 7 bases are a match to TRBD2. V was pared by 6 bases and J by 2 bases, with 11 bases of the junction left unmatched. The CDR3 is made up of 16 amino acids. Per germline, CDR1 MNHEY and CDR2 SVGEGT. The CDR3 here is CASRRLALGSTDTQYF. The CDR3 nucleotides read TGTGCCAGCAGACGACTAGCCCTAGGGTCCACAGATACGCAGTATTTT.

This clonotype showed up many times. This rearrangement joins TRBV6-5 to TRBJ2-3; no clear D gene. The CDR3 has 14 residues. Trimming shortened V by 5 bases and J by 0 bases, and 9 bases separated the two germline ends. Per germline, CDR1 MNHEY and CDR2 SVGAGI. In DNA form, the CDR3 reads TGTGCCAGCAGTAAGGGCGTCAGCACAGATACGCAGTATTTT. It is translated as CASSKGVSTDTQYF.

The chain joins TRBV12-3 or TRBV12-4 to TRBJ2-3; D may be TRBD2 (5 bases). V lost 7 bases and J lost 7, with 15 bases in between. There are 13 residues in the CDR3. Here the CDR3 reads CASILLEPYTQYF. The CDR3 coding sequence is TGTGCCAGCATCCTACTAGAACCATATACGCAGTATTTT.

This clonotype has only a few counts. Here the CDR3 reads CSARGRIGLIGSYNEQFF. CDR3 bases: TGCAGTGCTAGAGGAAGGATTGGACTAATCGGCTCCTACAATGAGCAGTTCTTC. The chain joins TRBV20-1 to TRBJ2-1; maybe TRBD2 (6 bases). This CDR3 contains 18 residues. Between the trimmed V and J ends, which lost 1 base and 0 bases, there was a span of 19 bases. Germline V gene sequence: CDR1 DFQATT, CDR2 SNEGSKA (reference sequence).

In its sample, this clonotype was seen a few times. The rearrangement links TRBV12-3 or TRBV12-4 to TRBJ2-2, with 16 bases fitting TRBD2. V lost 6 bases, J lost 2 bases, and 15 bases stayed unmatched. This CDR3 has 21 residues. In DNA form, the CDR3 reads TGTGCCAGCAGCCAAGCTACCGGGACTAGCGGGGGGGCCGGAAACACCGGGGAGCTGTTTTTT. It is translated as CASSQATGTSGGAGNTGELFF.

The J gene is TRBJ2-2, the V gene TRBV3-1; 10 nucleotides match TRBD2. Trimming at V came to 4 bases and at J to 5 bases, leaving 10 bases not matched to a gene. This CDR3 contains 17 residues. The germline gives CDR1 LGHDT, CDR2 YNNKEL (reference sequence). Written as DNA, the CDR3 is TGTGCCAGCAGCCGGGGCCCTAGCGGGAGTGATACCGGGGAGCTGTTTTTT. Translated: CASSRGPSGSDTGELFF.

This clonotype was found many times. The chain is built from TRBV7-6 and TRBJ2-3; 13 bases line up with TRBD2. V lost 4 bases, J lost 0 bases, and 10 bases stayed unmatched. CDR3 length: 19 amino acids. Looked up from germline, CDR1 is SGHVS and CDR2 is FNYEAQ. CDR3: CASSSRRTSGGTSTDTQYF. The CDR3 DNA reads TGTGCCAGCAGCTCCCGTCGGACTAGCGGGGGCACTAGCACAGATACGCAGTATTTT.

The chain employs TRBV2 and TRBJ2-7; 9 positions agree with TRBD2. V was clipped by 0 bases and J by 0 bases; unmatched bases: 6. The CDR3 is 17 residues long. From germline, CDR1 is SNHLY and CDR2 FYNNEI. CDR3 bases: TGTGCCAGCAGTGAAGCGCACCCTAGCGGGGTCTCCTACGAGCAGTACTTC. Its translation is CASSEAHPSGVSYEQYF.

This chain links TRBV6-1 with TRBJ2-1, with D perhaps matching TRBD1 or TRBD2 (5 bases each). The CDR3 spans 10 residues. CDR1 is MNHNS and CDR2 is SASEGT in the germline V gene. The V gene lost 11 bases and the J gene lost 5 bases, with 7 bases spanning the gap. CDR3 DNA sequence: TGTGCCGGGGGAGACAATGAGCAGTTCTTC. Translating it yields CAGGDNEQFF.

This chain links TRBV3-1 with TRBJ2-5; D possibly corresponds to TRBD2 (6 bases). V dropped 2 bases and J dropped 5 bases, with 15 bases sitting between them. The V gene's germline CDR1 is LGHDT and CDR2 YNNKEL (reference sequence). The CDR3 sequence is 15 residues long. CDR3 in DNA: TGTGCCAGCAGCCAACCCCGGGGGAAGGGGGAGACCCAGTACTTC. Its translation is CASSQPRGKGETQYF.

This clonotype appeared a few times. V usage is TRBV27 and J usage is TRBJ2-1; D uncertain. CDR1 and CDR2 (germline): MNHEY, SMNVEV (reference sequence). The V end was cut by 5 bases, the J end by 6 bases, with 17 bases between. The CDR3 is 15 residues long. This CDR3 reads CASSPIHGRGNEQFF. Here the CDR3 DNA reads TGTGCCAGCAGTCCTATACACGGGCGCGGCAATGAGCAGTTCTTC.

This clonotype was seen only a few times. The CDR3 protein is CASSLESGVSTDTQYF. The CDR3 region has the DNA TGTGCCAGCAGCTTAGAGAGCGGGGTTAGCACAGATACGCAGTATTTT. V gene TRBV7-6 combines with J gene TRBJ2-3; 7 nucleotides match TRBD2. CDR1 is SGHVS, CDR2 FNYEAQ, per germline. The trim removed 1 base at V and 0 bases at J, leaving 4 bases unmatched. This CDR3 region has 16 residues.

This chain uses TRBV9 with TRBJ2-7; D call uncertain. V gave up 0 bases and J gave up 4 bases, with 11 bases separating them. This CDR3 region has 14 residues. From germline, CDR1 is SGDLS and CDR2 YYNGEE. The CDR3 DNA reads TGTGCCAGCAGCGTAGATGAGGAAGGGTACGAGCAGTACTTC. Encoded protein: CASSVDEEGYEQYF.

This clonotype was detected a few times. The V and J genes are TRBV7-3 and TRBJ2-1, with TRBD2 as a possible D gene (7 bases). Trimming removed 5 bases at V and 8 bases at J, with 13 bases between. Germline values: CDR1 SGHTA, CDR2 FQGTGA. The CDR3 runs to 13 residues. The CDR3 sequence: CASSGGAGDEQFF. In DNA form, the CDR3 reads TGTGCCAGCAGCGGGGGGGCTGGGGATGAGCAGTTCTTC.

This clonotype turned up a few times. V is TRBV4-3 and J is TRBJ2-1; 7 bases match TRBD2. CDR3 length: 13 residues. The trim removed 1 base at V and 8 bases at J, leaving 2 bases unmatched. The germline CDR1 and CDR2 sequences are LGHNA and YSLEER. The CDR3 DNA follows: TGCGCCAGCAGCCAAGGGACTAGGGATGAGCAGTTCTTC. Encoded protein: CASSQGTRDEQFF.

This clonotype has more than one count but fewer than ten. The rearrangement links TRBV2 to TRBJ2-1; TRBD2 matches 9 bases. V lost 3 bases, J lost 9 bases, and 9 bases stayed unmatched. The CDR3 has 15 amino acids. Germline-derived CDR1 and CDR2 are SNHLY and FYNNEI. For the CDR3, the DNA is TGTGCCAGCAGTGAGAGGGCTAGCGGGGAAGTTGAGCAGTTCTTC. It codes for CASSERASGEVEQFF.

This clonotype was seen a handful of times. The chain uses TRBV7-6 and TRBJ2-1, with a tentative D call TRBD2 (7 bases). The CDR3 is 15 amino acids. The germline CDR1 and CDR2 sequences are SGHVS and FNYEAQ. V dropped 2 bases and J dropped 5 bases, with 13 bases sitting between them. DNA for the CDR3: TGTGCCAGCAGCTTATTCGGGGGGCCCGACAATGAGCAGTTCTTC. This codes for CASSLFGGPDNEQFF. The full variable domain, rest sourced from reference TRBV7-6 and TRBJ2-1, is GAGVSQSPRYKVTKRGQDVALRCDPISGHVSLYWYRQALGQGPEFLTYFNYEAQQDKSGLPNDRFSAERPEGSISTLTIQRTEQRDSAMYRCASSLFGGPDNEQFFGPGTRLTVL.